This T cell receptor (beta chain) emerged from a study of T cell responses to AZD1222 COVID-19 vaccine. General study results and limits: Reports indicate that nearly half of spike-specific TCRs are directed at unmutated variant regions. White British people made up most donors, females outnumbered males, and clonal diversity was possibly underestimated. Dominant at 160-218 and 743-854, vaccine-associated CD4 TCRs also spanned spike. In all cases, repertoires were sampled only after the peak T cell response.

Of note for this clone: Its antigen is as yet unknown.

The protocol was immunoSEQ multiplex PCR, while the TCRdb copy is restricted to in-frame clones and leaves out a portion. The sample contains approximately 82,000 clones, roughly 90% of which appear only once. Material: peripheral blood, obtained on day 0 of AZD1222 vaccination. This TCR was recovered from an adult in good health.

The CDR3 here is CASRDRATDTQYF. CDR3 nucleotide sequence: TGTGCCAGTCGGGACAGGGCAACAGATACGCAGTATTTT. The chain combines TRBV19 with TRBJ2-3, with 9 bases lining up with TRBD1. Germline CDR1 is LNHDA and CDR2 is SQIVND (reference sequence). Germline trimming cut 8 bases from V and 3 bases from J; bases unmatched to any gene: 3. This CDR3 comprises 13 residues.